These T cell receptor beta chains were read from a single sample in a study of cytomegalovirus exposure and HLA in healthy donors. Clones were read by immunoSEQ multiplex PCR, and TCRdb kept only the in-frame ones, dropping some. The data hold around 150,000 clones, with about 78% observed a single time. The sample comprised PBMCs. These receptors originate from a male donor in good health and CMV-seronegative. Both conserved end residues are part of each CDR3. D genes are given only for firm matches. Some rows mark clone size as missing; the rest say once, few, many or name a class of expanded clone.

D: TRBD1
size: .
V: TRBV5-1
length: 14
J: TRBJ2-3
CDR3: CASSPRTGADTRYF
DNA: TGCGCCAGCAGCCCCCGGACAGGGGCAGATACGCGGTATTTT

D: .
size: .
V: TRBV5-4
length: 12
J: TRBJ1-1
CDR3: CASRAGNTEAFF
DNA: TGTGCCAGCAGGGCGGGTAACACTGAAGCTTTCTTT

D: TRBD2
size: .
V: TRBV7-2
length: 15
J: TRBJ2-1
CDR3: CASSPTSGNHNEQFF
DNA: TGTGCCAGCAGCCCAACTAGCGGGAACCACAATGAGCAGTTCTTC

D: .
size: once
V: TRBV27
length: 14
J: TRBJ1-1
CDR3: CASSLSAGRTEAFF
DNA: TGTGCCAGCAGTTTATCTGCAGGGAGGACTGAAGCTTTCTTT

D: TRBD1
size: .
V: TRBV19
length: 17
J: TRBJ2-2
CDR3: CASSIGGQGKYTGELFF
DNA: TGTGCCAGTAGTATAGGGGGACAGGGGAAGTACACCGGGGAGCTGTTTTTT

D: .
size: .
V: TRBV7-8
length: 15
J: TRBJ2-2
CDR3: CASTTAEVRAGELFF
DNA: TGTGCCAGCACCACGGCGGAGGTTCGGGCCGGGGAGCTGTTTTTT

D: .
size: .
V: TRBV19
length: 14
J: TRBJ2-1
CDR3: CASSPQRLYNEQFF
DNA: TGTGCCAGCTCCCCGCAGCGTTTGTACAATGAGCAGTTCTTC

D: .
size: .
V: TRBV7-3
length: 13
J: TRBJ2-2
CDR3: CASSHSNTGELFF
DNA: TGTGCCAGCAGCCACTCCAACACCGGGGAGCTGTTTTTT

D: .
size: .
V: TRBV11-2
length: 13
J: TRBJ1-5
CDR3: CASSLGSNQPQHF
DNA: TGTGCCAGCAGCTTGGGCAGCAATCAGCCCCAGCATTTT

D: .
size: once
V: TRBV5-6
length: 16
J: TRBJ1-2
CDR3: CASSLVGAKQNYGYTF
DNA: TGTGCCAGCAGCTTGGTGGGGGCGAAACAGAACTATGGCTACACCTTC

D: .
size: .
V: TRBV7-3
length: 16
J: TRBJ2-3
CDR3: CASSPALAPLSDTQYF
DNA: TGTGCCAGCAGCCCCGCCCTAGCACCCCTCTCAGATACGCAGTATTTT

D: .
size: .
V: TRBV10-3
length: 15
J: TRBJ1-3
CDR3: CAISGFSGSGNTIYF
DNA: TGTGCCATCAGTGGGTTTAGCGGTTCTGGAAACACCATATATTTT

D: .
size: few
V: TRBV30
length: 12
J: TRBJ1-4
CDR3: CAWSVLVEKLLF
DNA: TGTGCCTGGAGTGTACTTGTAGAAAAACTGCTTTTT

D: TRBD1
size: .
V: TRBV7-9
length: 16
J: TRBJ2-5
CDR3: CASSPLDRGRQETQYF
DNA: TGTGCCAGCAGCCCGCTTGACAGGGGTCGACAAGAGACCCAGTACTTC

D: TRBD1
size: .
V: TRBV5-1
length: 14
J: TRBJ2-5
CDR3: CASSAGTVKETQYF
DNA: TGCGCCAGCAGCGCCGGGACAGTTAAAGAGACCCAGTACTTC

D: .
size: .
V: TRBV10-3
length: 14
J: TRBJ1-1
CDR3: CAISESGRATEAFF
DNA: TGTGCCATCAGTGAGTCGGGCAGGGCCACTGAAGCTTTCTTT

D: TRBD1
size: few
V: TRBV4-3
length: 17
J: TRBJ2-2
CDR3: CASSRGGTGSNTGELFF
DNA: TGCGCCAGCAGCCGGGGGGGGACAGGGAGTAACACCGGGGAGCTGTTTTTT

D: TRBD1
size: .
V: TRBV6-6
length: 14
J: TRBJ2-7
CDR3: CASRSGQGVAEQYF
DNA: TGTGCCAGCAGATCGGGACAGGGGGTCGCCGAGCAGTACTTC

D: TRBD2
size: .
V: TRBV5-1
length: 17
J: TRBJ2-2
CDR3: CASSSGRLAGEAGELFF
DNA: TGCGCCAGCAGCTCTGGCCGACTAGCGGGAGAGGCCGGGGAGCTGTTTTTT

D: .
size: once
V: TRBV6-4
length: 14
J: TRBJ2-3
CDR3: CASSDTDRRDTQYF
DNA: TGTGCCAGCAGTGACACCGACAGGAGGGATACGCAGTATTTT

D: .
size: .
V: TRBV7-2
length: 14
J: TRBJ2-3
CDR3: CASSTWDSTDTQYF
DNA: TGTGCCAGCAGCACCTGGGACTCCACAGATACGCAGTATTTT

D: .
size: .
V: TRBV5-1
length: 13
J: TRBJ1-2
CDR3: CASSFGQNYGYTF
DNA: TGCGCCAGCAGCTTTGGGCAGAACTATGGCTACACCTTC

D: TRBD2
size: .
V: TRBV18
length: 14
J: TRBJ2-5
CDR3: CASGTGGMQETQYF
DNA: TGTGCCAGTGGTACGGGGGGAATGCAAGAGACCCAGTACTTC

D: TRBD1
size: .
V: TRBV6-5
length: 15
J: TRBJ1-5
CDR3: CASSQGSGGGQPQHF
DNA: TGTGCCAGCAGTCAAGGTTCAGGGGGTGGCCAGCCCCAGCATTTT

D: .
size: .
V: TRBV7-8
length: 15
J: TRBJ2-2
CDR3: CASSLAGGPIGELFF
DNA: TGTGCCAGCAGCTTAGCGGGGGGGCCTATCGGGGAGCTGTTTTTT

D: TRBD2
size: .
V: TRBV5-1
length: 15
J: TRBJ2-5
CDR3: CASSLDAGRVETQYF
DNA: TGCGCCAGCAGCTTGGATGCAGGGAGGGTAGAGACCCAGTACTTC

D: TRBD2
size: .
V: TRBV5-4
length: 17
J: TRBJ2-3
CDR3: CASSRTSGGVRTDTQYF
DNA: TGTGCCAGCAGCCGGACTAGCGGGGGAGTCCGCACAGATACGCAGTATTTT

D: .
size: .
V: TRBV5-1
length: 16
J: TRBJ2-4
CDR3: CASSLGVLSAKNIQYF
DNA: TGCGCCAGCAGCTTGGGTGTTCTCTCAGCCAAAAACATTCAGTACTTC

D: TRBD1
size: few
V: TRBV30
length: 13
J: TRBJ1-2
CDR3: CAWSRDRPRGYTF
DNA: TGTGCCTGGAGTCGGGACAGGCCGAGGGGCTACACCTTC

D: .
size: few
V: TRBV7-8
length: 15
J: TRBJ2-1
CDR3: CASSLAGDPYNEQFF
DNA: TGTGCCAGCAGCTTAGCAGGGGATCCCTACAATGAGCAGTTCTTC

D: TRBD2
size: .
V: TRBV29-1
length: 13
J: TRBJ2-3
CDR3: CSSGLAGGDTQYF
DNA: TGCAGCTCCGGACTAGCGGGGGGGGATACGCAGTATTTT

D: .
size: .
V: TRBV5-4
length: 15
J: TRBJ2-3
CDR3: CASSPSRAFTDTQYF
DNA: TGTGCCAGCAGCCCTAGTCGAGCGTTCACAGATACGCAGTATTTT

D: .
size: .
V: TRBV25-1
length: 14
J: TRBJ2-5
CDR3: CASSEYGRGETQYF
DNA: TGTGCCAGCAGTGAATATGGCAGGGGAGAGACCCAGTACTTC

D: .
size: few
V: TRBV5-6
length: 13
J: TRBJ1-2
CDR3: CASARLQGDGYTF
DNA: TGTGCCAGCGCCCGACTCCAAGGAGATGGCTACACCTTC

D: .
size: few
V: TRBV5-4
length: 13
J: TRBJ1-2
CDR3: CASSTGDSYGYTF
DNA: TGTGCCAGCAGCACCGGGGATAGCTATGGCTACACCTTC

D: TRBD1
size: .
V: TRBV29-1
length: 14
J: TRBJ2-2
CDR3: CSVKVRGRSGELFF
DNA: TGCAGCGTTAAAGTGAGGGGGCGATCCGGGGAGCTGTTTTTT

D: .
size: once
V: TRBV28
length: 17
J: TRBJ1-4
CDR3: CASSPAGGGLDDEKLFF
DNA: TGTGCCAGCAGTCCCGCCGGGGGGGGCCTCGACGACGAAAAACTGTTTTTT

D: .
size: .
V: TRBV7-2
length: 15
J: TRBJ1-2
CDR3: CASSLVWGTNYGYTF
DNA: TGTGCCAGCAGCTTAGTCTGGGGCACAAACTATGGCTACACCTTC

D: TRBD1
size: .
V: TRBV19
length: 16
J: TRBJ2-3
CDR3: CASSIQGAPNTDTQYF
DNA: TGTGCCAGCAGTATACAGGGGGCGCCGAACACAGATACGCAGTATTTT

D: .
size: few
V: TRBV7-8
length: 12
J: TRBJ2-7
CDR3: CASSRPRTEQYF
DNA: TGTGCCAGCAGCCGACCTAGGACAGAGCAGTACTTC

D: TRBD2
size: few
V: TRBV18
length: 15
J: TRBJ2-1
CDR3: CASSPRLAGIDEQFF
DNA: TGTGCCAGCTCACCACGGCTAGCGGGAATCGATGAGCAGTTCTTC

D: .
size: few
V: TRBV12-1
length: 12
J: TRBJ2-7
CDR3: CASSFVIYEQYF
DNA: TGTGCCAGCAGCTTTGTCATCTACGAGCAGTACTTC

D: TRBD2
size: .
V: TRBV29-1
length: 15
J: TRBJ2-7
CDR3: CSVGGTSGIVYEQYF
DNA: TGCAGCGTTGGTGGGACTAGCGGGATCGTCTACGAGCAGTACTTC

D: .
size: .
V: TRBV11-2
length: 14
J: TRBJ1-2
CDR3: CASSLDRGNYGYTF
DNA: TGTGCCAGCAGCTTAGACAGGGGTAACTATGGCTACACCTTC

D: .
size: .
V: TRBV18
length: 13
J: TRBJ2-1
CDR3: CASSPIDYGEQFF
DNA: TGTGCCAGCTCACCAATTGACTACGGTGAGCAGTTCTTC

D: .
size: .
V: TRBV30
length: 13
J: TRBJ2-7
CDR3: CAWSYIMSAEQYF
DNA: TGTGCCTGGAGTTACATCATGAGCGCCGAGCAGTACTTC

D: .
size: .
V: TRBV7-9
length: 16
J: TRBJ2-2
CDR3: CASSSPGGPNTGELFF
DNA: TGTGCCAGCAGCTCCCCAGGCGGGCCGAACACCGGGGAGCTGTTTTTT

D: TRBD2
size: .
V: TRBV2
length: 14
J: TRBJ2-4
CDR3: CASSEASGVNIQYF
DNA: TGTGCCAGCAGTGAGGCTAGCGGGGTAAACATTCAGTACTTC

D: TRBD2
size: .
V: TRBV5-1
length: 15
J: TRBJ2-1
CDR3: CASSSGTSGHNEQFF
DNA: TGCGCCAGCAGCTCCGGGACTAGCGGACACAATGAGCAGTTCTTC

D: TRBD2
size: .
V: TRBV30
length: 15
J: TRBJ2-3
CDR3: CAWSVLAGGADTQYF
DNA: TGTGCCTGGAGCGTACTAGCGGGAGGGGCAGATACGCAGTATTTT

D: TRBD1
size: .
V: TRBV18
length: 16
J: TRBJ2-2
CDR3: CASSRDRTSITGELFF
DNA: TGTGCCAGCTCACGGGACAGAACATCGATCACCGGGGAGCTGTTTTTT

D: .
size: .
V: TRBV5-1
length: 13
J: TRBJ1-2
CDR3: CASSLGKPDGYTF
DNA: TGCGCCAGCAGCTTGGGTAAACCGGATGGCTACACCTTC

D: .
size: .
V: TRBV6-6
length: 13
J: TRBJ1-5
CDR3: CASSYSRGQPQHF
DNA: TGTGCCAGCAGTTACTCAAGGGGACAGCCCCAGCATTTT

D: .
size: .
V: TRBV12-5
length: 13
J: TRBJ1-3
CDR3: CASGLGGQSPIYF
DNA: TGTGCTAGTGGTTTGGGCGGACAGTCGCCCATATATTTT

D: TRBD1
size: .
V: TRBV6-1
length: 15
J: TRBJ2-7
CDR3: CASSPHRGMTSEQYF
DNA: TGTGCCAGCAGTCCTCACAGGGGGATGACCTCCGAGCAGTACTTC

D: TRBD2
size: .
V: TRBV4-3
length: 15
J: TRBJ2-7
CDR3: CASSQDLAGAREQYF
DNA: TGCGCCAGCAGCCAAGATCTAGCGGGGGCGCGAGAGCAGTACTTC

D: TRBD2
size: .
V: TRBV7-2
length: 14
J: TRBJ2-7
CDR3: CASSFTSGSGEQYF
DNA: TGTGCCAGCAGCTTTACTAGCGGATCGGGAGAGCAGTACTTC

D: .
size: few
V: TRBV7-3
length: 15
J: TRBJ2-3
CDR3: CASSLGADHTDTQYF
DNA: TGTGCCAGCAGCTTAGGAGCGGACCACACAGATACGCAGTATTTT

D: .
size: .
V: TRBV6-5
length: 13
J: TRBJ1-6
CDR3: CATKPGYGSPLHF
DNA: TGTGCCACCAAACCAGGGTATGGCTCACCCCTCCACTTT

D: TRBD1
size: .
V: TRBV2
length: 12
J: TRBJ2-7
CDR3: CASKDRGYEQYF
DNA: TGTGCCAGCAAGGACAGGGGTTACGAGCAGTACTTC